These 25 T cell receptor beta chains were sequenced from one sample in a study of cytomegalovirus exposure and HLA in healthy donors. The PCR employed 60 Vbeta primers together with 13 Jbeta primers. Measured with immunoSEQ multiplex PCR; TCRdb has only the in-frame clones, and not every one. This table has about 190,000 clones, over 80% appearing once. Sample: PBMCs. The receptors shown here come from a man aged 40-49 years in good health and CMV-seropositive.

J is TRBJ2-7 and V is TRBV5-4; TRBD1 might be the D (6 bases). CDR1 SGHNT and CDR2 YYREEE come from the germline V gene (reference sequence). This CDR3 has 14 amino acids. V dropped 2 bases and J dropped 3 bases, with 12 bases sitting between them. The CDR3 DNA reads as TGTGCCAGCAGCTTTGACAGGTCAAGCTACGAGCAGTACTTC. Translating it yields CASSFDRSSYEQYF.

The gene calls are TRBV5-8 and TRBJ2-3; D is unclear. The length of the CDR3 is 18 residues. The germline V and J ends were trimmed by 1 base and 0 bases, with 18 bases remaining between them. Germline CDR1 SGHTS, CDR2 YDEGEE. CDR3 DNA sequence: TGTGCCAGCAGCTTGCTTGAGAAGACTCATGAAAGCACAGATACGCAGTATTTT. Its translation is CASSLLEKTHESTDTQYF.

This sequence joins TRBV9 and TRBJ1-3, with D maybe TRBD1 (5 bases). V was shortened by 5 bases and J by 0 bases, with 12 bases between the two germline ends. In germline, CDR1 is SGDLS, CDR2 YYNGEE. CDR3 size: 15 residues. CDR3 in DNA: TGTGCCAGCAGTCGGGACTTAAGCTCTGGAAACACCATATATTTT. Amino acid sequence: CASSRDLSSGNTIYF.

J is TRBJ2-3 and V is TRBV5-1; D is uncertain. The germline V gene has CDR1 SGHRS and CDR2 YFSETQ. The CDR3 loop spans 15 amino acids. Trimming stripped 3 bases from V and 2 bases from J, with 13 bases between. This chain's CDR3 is CASSSQVSYTDTQYF. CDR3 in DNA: TGCGCCAGCAGCTCCCAGGTCTCTTACACAGATACGCAGTATTTT.

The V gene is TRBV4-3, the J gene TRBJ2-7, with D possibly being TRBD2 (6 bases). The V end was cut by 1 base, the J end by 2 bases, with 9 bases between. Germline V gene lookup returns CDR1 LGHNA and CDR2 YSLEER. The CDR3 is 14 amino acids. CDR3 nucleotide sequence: TGCGCCAGCAGCCAAGGCGGGGAAGCCTACGAGCAGTACTTC. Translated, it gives CASSQGGEAYEQYF.

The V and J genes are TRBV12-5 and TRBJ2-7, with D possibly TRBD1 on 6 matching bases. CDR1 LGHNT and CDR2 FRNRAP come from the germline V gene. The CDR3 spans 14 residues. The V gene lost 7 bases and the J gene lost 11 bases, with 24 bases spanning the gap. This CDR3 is CASAQDSPGYGKYF. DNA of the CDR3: TGTGCTAGTGCTCAGGACAGCCCTGGCTACGGGAAGTACTTC.

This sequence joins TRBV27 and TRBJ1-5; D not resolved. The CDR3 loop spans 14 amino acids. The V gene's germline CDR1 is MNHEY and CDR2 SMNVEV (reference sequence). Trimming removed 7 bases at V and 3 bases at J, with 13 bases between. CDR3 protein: CASTPRGLNQPQHF. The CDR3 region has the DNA TGTGCCAGCACCCCCCGAGGGCTCAATCAGCCCCAGCATTTT.

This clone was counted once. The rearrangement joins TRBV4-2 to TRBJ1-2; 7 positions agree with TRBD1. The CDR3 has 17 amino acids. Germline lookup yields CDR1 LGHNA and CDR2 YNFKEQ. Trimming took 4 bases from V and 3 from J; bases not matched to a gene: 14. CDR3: CASSPRQIGQGDYGYTF. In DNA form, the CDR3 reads TGTGCCAGCAGCCCCCGACAGATAGGCCAGGGGGACTATGGCTACACCTTC.

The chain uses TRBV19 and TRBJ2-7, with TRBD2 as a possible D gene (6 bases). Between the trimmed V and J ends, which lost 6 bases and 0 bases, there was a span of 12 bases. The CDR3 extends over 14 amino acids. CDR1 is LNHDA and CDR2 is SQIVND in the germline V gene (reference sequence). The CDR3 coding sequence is TGTGCCAGTAGAGATCGGGGGACCTCCTACGAGCAGTACTTC. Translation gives CASRDRGTSYEQYF.

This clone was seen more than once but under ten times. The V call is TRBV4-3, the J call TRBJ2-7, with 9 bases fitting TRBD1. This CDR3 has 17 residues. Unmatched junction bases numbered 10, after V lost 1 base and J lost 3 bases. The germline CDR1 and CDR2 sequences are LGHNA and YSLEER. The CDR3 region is CASSQGTGEIARYEQYF. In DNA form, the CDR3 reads TGCGCCAGCAGCCAAGGGACAGGGGAGATAGCTCGCTACGAGCAGTACTTC.

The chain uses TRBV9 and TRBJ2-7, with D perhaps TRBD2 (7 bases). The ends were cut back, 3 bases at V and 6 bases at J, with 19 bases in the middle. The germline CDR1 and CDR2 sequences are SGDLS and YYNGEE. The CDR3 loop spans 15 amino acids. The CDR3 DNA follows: TGTGCCAGCAGCGAGATAGGGGGGGGCCTCGGCGAGCAGTACTTC. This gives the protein CASSEIGGGLGEQYF.

This CDR3 is CASSEATTVNSGYTF. CDR3 nucleotides: TGTGCCAGCAGTGAAGCCACGACAGTGAATAGTGGCTACACCTTC. The chain combines TRBV6-1 with TRBJ1-2; maybe TRBD1 (5 bases). Trimming removed 0 bases at V and 7 bases at J, with 15 bases between. Germline CDR1 reads MNHNS; CDR2 reads SASEGT. The CDR3 is made up of 15 amino acids.

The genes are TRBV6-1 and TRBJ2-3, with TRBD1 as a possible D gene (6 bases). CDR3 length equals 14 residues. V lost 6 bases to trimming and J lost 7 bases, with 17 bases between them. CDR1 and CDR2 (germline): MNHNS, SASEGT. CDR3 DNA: TGTGCCAGCAGAACCCTAACTGGGACACATACGCAGTATTTT. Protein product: CASRTLTGTHTQYF.

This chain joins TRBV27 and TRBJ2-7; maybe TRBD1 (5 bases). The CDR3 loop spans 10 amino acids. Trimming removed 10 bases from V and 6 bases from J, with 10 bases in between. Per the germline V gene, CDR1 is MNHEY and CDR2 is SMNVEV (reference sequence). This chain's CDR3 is CATGGAEQYF. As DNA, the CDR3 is TGTGCCACGGGTGGGGCCGAGCAGTACTTC.

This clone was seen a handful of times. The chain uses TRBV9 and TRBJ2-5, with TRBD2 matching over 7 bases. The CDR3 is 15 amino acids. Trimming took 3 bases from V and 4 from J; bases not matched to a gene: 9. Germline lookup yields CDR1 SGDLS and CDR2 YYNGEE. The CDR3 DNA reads TGTGCCAGCAGCGCCCGACTAGCTGAGGCAGAGACCCAGTACTTC. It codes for CASSARLAEAETQYF.

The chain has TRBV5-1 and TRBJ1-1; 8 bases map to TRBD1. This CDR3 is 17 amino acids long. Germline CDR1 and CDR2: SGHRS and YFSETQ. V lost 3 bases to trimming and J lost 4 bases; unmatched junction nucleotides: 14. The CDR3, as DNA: TGCGCCAGCAGCTCGGGGGGCAGGGGGCTGCGGAGCACTGAAGCTTTCTTT. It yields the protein CASSSGGRGLRSTEAFF.

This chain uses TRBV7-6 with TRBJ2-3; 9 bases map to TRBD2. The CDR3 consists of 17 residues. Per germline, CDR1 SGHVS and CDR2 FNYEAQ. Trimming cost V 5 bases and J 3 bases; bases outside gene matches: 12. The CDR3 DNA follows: TGTGCCAGCAGCCGAAATCCCAGCGGGGGGACGACAGATACGCAGTATTTT. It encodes CASSRNPSGGTTDTQYF.

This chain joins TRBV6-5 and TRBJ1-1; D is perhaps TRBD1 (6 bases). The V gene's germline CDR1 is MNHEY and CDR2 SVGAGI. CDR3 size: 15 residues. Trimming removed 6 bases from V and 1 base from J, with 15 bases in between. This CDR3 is CASRGGAGTNTEAFF. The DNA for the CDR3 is TGTGCCAGCAGGGGGGGGGCAGGCACGAACACTGAAGCTTTCTTT.

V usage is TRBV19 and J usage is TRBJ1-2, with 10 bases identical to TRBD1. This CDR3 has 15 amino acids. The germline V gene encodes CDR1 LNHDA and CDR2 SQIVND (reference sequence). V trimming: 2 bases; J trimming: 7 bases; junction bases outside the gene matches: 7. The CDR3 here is CASSINFRQGAGYTF. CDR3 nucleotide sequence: TGTGCCAGTAGTATAAATTTCCGACAGGGGGCTGGCTACACCTTC.

CDR3 protein: CASSLSSGGAGLETQYF. CDR3 nucleotide sequence: TGTGCCAGCAGCTTGTCTAGCGGGGGGGCGGGATTGGAGACCCAGTACTTC. The rearrangement links TRBV7-2 to TRBJ2-5; 12 nucleotides agree with TRBD2. Trimming at V came to 3 bases and at J to 5 bases, leaving 10 bases not matched to a gene. CDR3 length: 17 amino acids. The germline CDR1 and CDR2 sequences are SGHTA and FQGNSA.

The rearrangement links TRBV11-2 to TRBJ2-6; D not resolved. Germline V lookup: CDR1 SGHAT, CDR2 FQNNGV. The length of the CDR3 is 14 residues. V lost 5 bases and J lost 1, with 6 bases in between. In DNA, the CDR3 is TGTGCCAGCAGCCAGCGTTCTGGGGCCAACGTCCTGACTTTC. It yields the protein CASSQRSGANVLTF.

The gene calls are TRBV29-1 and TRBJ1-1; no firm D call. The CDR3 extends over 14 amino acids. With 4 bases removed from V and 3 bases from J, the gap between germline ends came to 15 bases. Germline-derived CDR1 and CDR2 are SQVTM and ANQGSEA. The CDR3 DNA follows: TGCAGCGTTGTAGGTGGGCAGCTCTACACTGAAGCTTTCTTT. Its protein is CSVVGGQLYTEAFF.

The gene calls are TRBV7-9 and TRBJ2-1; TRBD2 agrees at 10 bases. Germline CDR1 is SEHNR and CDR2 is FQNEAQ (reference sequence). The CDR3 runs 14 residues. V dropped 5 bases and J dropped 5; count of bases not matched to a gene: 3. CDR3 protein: CASSRTSGNNEQFF. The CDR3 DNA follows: TGTGCCAGCAGCCGGACTAGCGGAAACAATGAGCAGTTCTTC.

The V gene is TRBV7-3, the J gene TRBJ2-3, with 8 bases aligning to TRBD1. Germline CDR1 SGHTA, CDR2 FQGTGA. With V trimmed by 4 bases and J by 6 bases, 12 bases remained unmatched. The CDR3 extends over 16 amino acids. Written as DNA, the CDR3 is TGTGCCAGCAGCTCACCCGGACAGGGCGGGTCGGATACGCAGTATTTT. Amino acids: CASSSPGQGGSDTQYF.

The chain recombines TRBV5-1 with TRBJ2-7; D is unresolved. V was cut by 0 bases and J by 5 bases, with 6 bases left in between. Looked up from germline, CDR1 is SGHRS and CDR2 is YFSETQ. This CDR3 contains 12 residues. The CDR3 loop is CASSLVAHEQYF. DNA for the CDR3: TGCGCCAGCAGCTTGGTGGCACACGAGCAGTACTTC.